Below are 14 T cell receptor beta chains sequenced from a single sample in a study of blood T cell repertoires in COVID-19. The protocol was immunoSEQ multiplex PCR, while the TCRdb copy is restricted to in-frame clones and leaves out a portion. The repertoire includes about 340,000 clones, around 80% of them detected once, and around 3% sits in the top ten. Sequencing was done on a sample of peripheral blood. Receptors originate from a young man with active or convalescent COVID-19.

The chain uses TRBV2 and TRBJ1-1; D possibly corresponds to TRBD1 (6 bases). The CDR3 has 14 residues. Trimming took off 7 bases at V and 3 bases at J, with 15 bases between the two ends. The germline V gene encodes CDR1 SNHLY and CDR2 FYNNEI. The CDR3 is CASKGRGFHTEAFF. In nucleotides, the CDR3 is TGTGCCAGCAAAGGAAGGGGGTTTCACACTGAAGCTTTCTTT.

J is TRBJ1-5 and V is TRBV25-1; 10 nucleotides agree with TRBD1. Germline loops: CDR1 MGHDK, CDR2 SYGVNS. There are 14 residues in the CDR3. With 4 bases clipped from V and 6 bases from J, the junction kept 3 bases outside the gene matches. In DNA, the CDR3 is TGTGCCAGCAGTGCCGACAGGGGGCTTCAGCCCCAGCATTTT. It yields the protein CASSADRGLQPQHF. The full variable domain, with the rest looked up from reference TRBV25-1 and TRBJ1-5, is EADIYQTPRYLVIGTGKKITLECSQTMGHDKMYWYQQDPGMELHLIHYSYGVNSTEKGDLSSESTVSRIRTEHFPLTLESARPSHTSQYLCASSADRGLQPQHFGDGTRLSIL.

This clone was seen only a few times. The chain uses TRBV5-1 and TRBJ2-3; TRBD1 agrees at 9 bases. The J segment lost 3 bases and the V segment lost 4 bases, leaving 6 bases of the junction unmatched. The germline V gene has CDR1 SGHRS and CDR2 YFSETQ. This CDR3 contains 15 residues. The CDR3 sequence is CASSPWDRETDTQYF. Written as DNA, the CDR3 is TGCGCCAGCAGCCCGTGGGACAGGGAAACAGATACGCAGTATTTT.

The V call is TRBV4-2, the J call TRBJ1-4; 8 bases align to TRBD1. Trimming cost V 5 bases and J 0 bases; bases outside gene matches: 5. The germline gives CDR1 LGHNA, CDR2 YNFKEQ. This CDR3 spans 16 amino acids. The CDR3 region has the DNA TGTGCCAGCAGCGCGACAGGGGTGACAACTAATGAAAAACTGTTTTTT. This translates into CASSATGVTTNEKLFF.

V usage is TRBV5-1 and J usage is TRBJ2-7; 7 bases match TRBD2. The ends lost 4 bases at V and 3 bases at J; junction bases unmatched: 10. The CDR3 loop spans 15 amino acids. Per germline, CDR1 SGHRS and CDR2 YFSETQ. The DNA for the CDR3 is TGCGCCAGCAGCCGTGAGCGGGATCCGGGCTACGAGCAGTACTTC. Translation gives CASSRERDPGYEQYF.

The gene calls are TRBV7-3 and TRBJ2-1, with D unresolved. The ends were cut back, 3 bases at V and 8 bases at J, with 8 bases in the middle. The CDR3 runs to 12 residues. Germline CDR1 reads SGHTA; CDR2 reads FQGTGA. CDR3 in amino acids: CASSFIRYEQFF. DNA of the CDR3: TGTGCCAGCAGCTTTATTCGGTATGAGCAGTTCTTC.

The chain combines TRBV28 with TRBJ2-3; 8 nucleotides agree with TRBD1. Germline CDR1 is MDHEN and CDR2 is SYDVKM. The CDR3 is 16 amino acids. With 5 bases clipped from V and 4 bases from J, the junction kept 11 bases outside the gene matches. The CDR3, as DNA: TGTGCCAGCAGTACTCCAGGGGGCGCAGGTTCAGATACGCAGTATTTT. This encodes CASSTPGGAGSDTQYF.

This rearrangement joins TRBV7-9 to TRBJ1-4; D gene unclear. V was shortened by 1 base and J by 8 bases, with 11 bases between the two germline ends. This CDR3 comprises 14 residues. CDR1 and CDR2 from the germline V gene are SEHNR and FQNEAQ (reference sequence). The CDR3 is CASSLGSTGEKLFF. The CDR3 nucleotides read TGTGCCAGCAGCTTAGGTTCCACCGGGGAAAAACTGTTTTTT.

This clone was counted once. The CDR3 bases are TGTGCCAGCAGCCTCGGACTAGCGGGAGAGAGAGATACGCAGTATTTT. Translated: CASSLGLAGERDTQYF. The gene calls are TRBV9 and TRBJ2-3; 13 bases are shared with TRBD2. J was trimmed by 5 bases and V by 4 bases; bases with no gene match: 7. Germline V lookup: CDR1 SGDLS, CDR2 YYNGEE. There are 16 residues in the CDR3.

The chain couples TRBV6-5 to TRBJ2-1, with TRBD2 identical over 7 bases. CDR1 and CDR2 from the germline V gene are MNHEY and SVGAGI. This CDR3 has 15 residues. The J segment lost 0 bases and the V segment lost 6 bases, leaving 5 bases of the junction unmatched. CDR3 in DNA: TGTGCCAGCAGCCAAGCGGGGAGCTCCTACAATGAGCAGTTCTTC. It codes for CASSQAGSSYNEQFF.

This clone has only a few counts. The rearrangement links TRBV24-1 to TRBJ2-7; weak D call: TRBD2 (6 bases). The CDR3 sequence is 15 residues long. Trimming left V 3 bases short and J 6 bases short, with 17 bases between. CDR1 and CDR2 from the germline V gene are KGHDR and SFDVKD. The CDR3 loop reads CATSDPGGRRGEQYF. CDR3 sequence (DNA): TGTGCCACCAGTGATCCTGGCGGGCGGCGGGGCGAGCAGTACTTC.

As regards this clone: Other DNA variants within this sample encode the same CDR3. This chain links TRBV7-6 with TRBJ2-3, with 8 bases lining up with TRBD1. The trim removed 1 base at V and 3 bases at J, leaving 3 bases unmatched. From germline, CDR1 is SGHVS and CDR2 FNYEAQ. The CDR3 runs to 15 residues. CDR3 sequence (DNA): TGTGCCAGCAGCTTAGGGACAGGGAGGACAGATACGCAGTATTTT. Translating it yields CASSLGTGRTDTQYF.

This rearrangement joins TRBV6-2 or TRBV6-3 to TRBJ2-7; 7 nucleotides line up with TRBD2. V dropped 2 bases and J dropped 5; count of bases not matched to a gene: 12. CDR1 is MNHEY and CDR2 is SVGEGT in the germline V gene. CDR3 length: 16 amino acids. The CDR3: CASSYTRTRAGDEQYF. The CDR3 DNA reads as TGTGCCAGCAGTTACACCCGGACTAGGGCCGGGGACGAGCAGTACTTC.

CDR3 nucleotide sequence: TGTGCCAGCTCACCCGCGGGGGGGGGTTCACCCCTCCACTTT. This encodes CASSPAGGGSPLHF. The chain combines TRBV18 with TRBJ1-6, with a tentative D call TRBD1 (5 bases). In germline, CDR1 is KGHSH, CDR2 LQKENI. The CDR3 is 14 amino acids. Trimming took 3 bases from V and 9 from J, leaving 12 bases between them.